These T cell receptor beta chains were read from a single sample in a study of blood T cell repertoires in COVID-19. Method: immunoSEQ multiplex PCR; TCRdb's copy keeps in-frame clones and lacks some. The table lists roughly 250,000 clones, 65% to 85% of them singletons. The sequencing sample was made of peripheral blood. These receptors were obtained from a man between 50 and 59 years old with active or convalescent COVID-19. Both conserved end residues are part of each CDR3. The D gene is left open where the match is weak. The listing skips clone size in some rows; elsewhere it reads once, few, many or a size class.

d_call: -
v_call: TRBV6-5
clone_size: few
j_call: TRBJ1-2
cdr3_aa: CASSSGGHPYGYTF
cdr3_nt: TGTGCCAGCAGCTCTGGGGGACATCCCTATGGCTACACCTTC

d_call: TRBD1
v_call: TRBV19
clone_size: -
j_call: TRBJ1-5
cdr3_aa: CASSTGQGPNNQPQHF
cdr3_nt: TGTGCCAGTAGTACAGGACAGGGCCCAAACAATCAGCCCCAGCATTTT

d_call: TRBD1
v_call: TRBV3-1/TRBV3-2
clone_size: -
j_call: TRBJ1-2
cdr3_aa: CASSPKGTGSGYTF
cdr3_nt: TGTGCCAGCAGTCCGAAGGGGACAGGGTCCGGCTACACCTTC

d_call: TRBD1
v_call: TRBV19
clone_size: -
j_call: TRBJ1-1
cdr3_aa: CASSGRQGLANTEAFF
cdr3_nt: TGTGCCAGTAGTGGACGACAGGGATTGGCGAACACTGAAGCTTTCTTT

d_call: TRBD1
v_call: TRBV10-3
clone_size: -
j_call: TRBJ2-1
cdr3_aa: CAISGRQGANEQFF
cdr3_nt: TGTGCCATCAGTGGGAGACAGGGGGCTAATGAGCAGTTCTTC

d_call: TRBD1
v_call: TRBV3-1/TRBV3-2
clone_size: -
j_call: TRBJ2-6
cdr3_aa: CASSQDPRPGGDPGANVLTF
cdr3_nt: TGTGCCAGCAGCCAAGATCCCAGGCCAGGGGGCGACCCTGGGGCCAACGTCCTGACTTTC

d_call: TRBD2
v_call: TRBV7-2
clone_size: -
j_call: TRBJ2-1
cdr3_aa: CASNPGLAGNEQFF
cdr3_nt: TGTGCCAGCAACCCGGGACTAGCGGGGAATGAGCAGTTCTTC

d_call: -
v_call: TRBV27
clone_size: -
j_call: TRBJ2-5
cdr3_aa: CASSFYSRQETQYF
cdr3_nt: TGTGCCAGCAGTTTCTACAGCCGCCAAGAGACCCAGTACTTC

d_call: -
v_call: TRBV30
clone_size: -
j_call: TRBJ2-7
cdr3_aa: CAWTGTPYEQYF
cdr3_nt: TGTGCCTGGACGGGAACCCCCTACGAGCAGTACTTC

d_call: -
v_call: TRBV7-2
clone_size: once
j_call: TRBJ2-1
cdr3_aa: CASSLDGGVRYNEQFF
cdr3_nt: TGTGCCAGCAGCTTAGACGGCGGGGTGAGATACAATGAGCAGTTCTTC

d_call: TRBD1
v_call: TRBV10-3
clone_size: -
j_call: TRBJ1-5
cdr3_aa: CAISEAGGGNQPQHF
cdr3_nt: TGTGCCATCAGTGAGGCAGGGGGCGGGAATCAGCCCCAGCATTTT

d_call: -
v_call: TRBV18
clone_size: -
j_call: TRBJ1-1
cdr3_aa: CASSAGGDGSTEAFF
cdr3_nt: TGTGCCAGCTCGGCGGGAGGGGATGGGAGCACTGAAGCTTTCTTT

d_call: -
v_call: TRBV28
clone_size: few
j_call: TRBJ1-5
cdr3_aa: CASSLGGEGQPQHF
cdr3_nt: TGTGCCAGCAGTTTAGGGGGCGAGGGTCAGCCCCAGCATTTT

d_call: TRBD1
v_call: TRBV5-1
clone_size: -
j_call: TRBJ1-1
cdr3_aa: CASSLTGASNTEAFF
cdr3_nt: TGCGCCAGCAGCTTGACAGGGGCCTCGAACACTGAAGCTTTCTTT

d_call: -
v_call: TRBV7-3
clone_size: once
j_call: TRBJ1-3
cdr3_aa: CASSLSSGNTIYF
cdr3_nt: TGTGCCAGCAGCCTGTCCTCTGGAAACACCATATATTTT

d_call: TRBD1
v_call: TRBV7-9
clone_size: -
j_call: TRBJ1-4
cdr3_aa: CASSLGQTLAREKLFF
cdr3_nt: TGTGCCAGCAGCCTGGGACAGACCCTGGCGCGTGAAAAACTGTTTTTT

d_call: TRBD1
v_call: TRBV9
clone_size: -
j_call: TRBJ1-6
cdr3_aa: CASSPPEGAGSPLHF
cdr3_nt: TGTGCCAGCAGCCCTCCGGAGGGGGCGGGCTCACCCCTCCACTTT

d_call: -
v_call: TRBV6-5
clone_size: -
j_call: TRBJ1-2
cdr3_aa: CASTSTKRNYGYTF
cdr3_nt: TGTGCCAGCACCTCAACCAAGAGGAACTATGGCTACACCTTC

d_call: -
v_call: TRBV19
clone_size: -
j_call: TRBJ2-1
cdr3_aa: CASRVLAGELGEQFF
cdr3_nt: TGTGCCAGTAGAGTACTAGCTGGCGAATTGGGTGAGCAGTTCTTC

d_call: -
v_call: TRBV5-4
clone_size: -
j_call: TRBJ1-3
cdr3_aa: CASSLGQVSGNTIYF
cdr3_nt: TGTGCCAGCAGCTTGGGACAGGTCTCTGGAAACACCATATATTTT

d_call: TRBD2
v_call: TRBV4-1
clone_size: few
j_call: TRBJ2-1
cdr3_aa: CASSQELRGVYNEQFF
cdr3_nt: TGCGCCAGCAGCCAAGAATTGCGGGGGGTTTACAATGAGCAGTTCTTC

d_call: -
v_call: TRBV29-1
clone_size: -
j_call: TRBJ1-2
cdr3_aa: CSVSGTQYGYTF
cdr3_nt: TGCAGCGTATCCGGGACACAATATGGCTACACCTTC

d_call: TRBD1
v_call: TRBV5-6
clone_size: -
j_call: TRBJ1-1
cdr3_aa: CASSSTGTGGTEAFF
cdr3_nt: TGTGCCAGCAGCTCCACCGGGACAGGGGGGACTGAAGCTTTCTTT

d_call: -
v_call: TRBV6-5
clone_size: -
j_call: TRBJ1-2
cdr3_aa: CASSPYREGGYGYTF
cdr3_nt: TGTGCCAGCAGTCCATACAGGGAGGGGGGCTATGGCTACACCTTC

d_call: -
v_call: TRBV4-1
clone_size: -
j_call: TRBJ2-3
cdr3_aa: CASSQFSPSTDTQYF
cdr3_nt: TGCGCCAGCAGCCAATTTTCCCCTAGCACAGATACGCAGTATTTT

d_call: -
v_call: TRBV6-1
clone_size: -
j_call: TRBJ1-5
cdr3_aa: CASSEAGGIEPQHF
cdr3_nt: TGTGCCAGCAGTGAAGCAGGAGGGATTGAGCCCCAGCATTTT